The clone carrying this T cell receptor beta chain came up a few times. Using immunoSEQ multiplex PCR, the repertoire was profiled, and TCRdb retains in-frame clones only, with some absent. Of around 30,000 clones listed, 90% are singletons. These data originate in a study of T cell changes during pregnancy in multiple sclerosis. V lost 8 bases, J lost 1 base, and 17 bases lay in between. CDR1 and CDR2 (germline): GTSNPN, SVGIG (reference sequence). This CDR3 has 14 residues. The sequences come from CD8+ T cells from peripheral blood mononuclear cells, collected in the second trimester of pregnancy. This clonotype was obtained from a female donor with multiple sclerosis, enrolled in a pregnancy study. The V call is TRBV30, the J call TRBJ1-1; D is perhaps TRBD1 (5 bases). The CDR3 coding sequence is TGTGCCCACAAATTCTACGGGGGGAACACTGAAGCTTTCTTT. Translated, it gives CAHKFYGGNTEAFF.